Listed here are 15 T cell receptor beta chains from one sample, sequenced in a study of T cells in Graves' hyperthyroidism and ophthalmopathy. The source material, RNA transcripts, was used to amplify TCR beta CDR3 regions. The primer set for the first-round RT-PCR of the TCR CDR3 was HTBI. TCRdb recomputed calls from the multiplex PCR reads with MiXCR, one row per CDR3 protein. This table has more than 500,000 distinct CDR3 sequences, about 15% appearing once. Sequenced sample: blood. The receptors come from a woman in her 30s with Graves' ophthalmopathy.

The J gene is TRBJ1-5, the V gene TRBV6-2 or TRBV6-3; TRBD1 agrees at 9 bases. The V gene's germline CDR1 is MNHEY and CDR2 SVGEGT. The CDR3 has 14 residues. J was trimmed by 7 bases and V by 7 bases; bases with no gene match: 8. CDR3 in DNA: TGTGCCAGCACCACAGGGGGCTTTGGGCAGCCCCAGCATTTT. It is translated as CASTTGGFGQPQHF.

The chain combines TRBV19 with TRBJ1-5; TRBD1 aligns across 8 bases. The CDR3 contains 11 residues. Germline assignment: CDR1 LNHDA and CDR2 SQIVND (reference sequence). The trim removed 10 bases at V and 7 bases at J, leaving 3 bases unmatched. The CDR3 region has the DNA TGTGCCACAGGGGGCTGGCAGCCCCAGCATTTT. It specifies CATGGWQPQHF. Filled out from reference TRBV19 and TRBJ1-5, the complete variable domain reads DGGITQSPKYLFRKEGQNVTLSCEQNLNHDAMYWYRQDPGQGLRLIYYSQIVNDFQKGDIAEGYSVSREKKESFPLTVTSAQKNPTAFYLCATGGWQPQHFGDGTRLSIL.

The V call is TRBV24-1, the J call TRBJ2-7; D call uncertain. The V and J ends lost 11 bases and 2 bases respectively, with 21 bases between them. The germline gives CDR1 KGHDR, CDR2 SFDVKD. The CDR3 contains 15 residues. The CDR3 DNA follows: TGTGCCAGCAAACTATGGGCTAACGATACCTACGAGCAGTACTTC. Translated: CASKLWANDTYEQYF.

The chain joins TRBV19 to TRBJ2-1; 10 nucleotides agree with TRBD1. There are 16 residues in the CDR3. With 7 bases clipped from V and 10 bases from J, the junction kept 16 bases outside the gene matches. Germline V CDR1 and CDR2: LNHDA, SQIVND (reference sequence). The CDR3 bases are TGTGCCAGTAATCTCAAAGCCGGGACAGGGGCCTCCGAGCAGTTCTTC. Translated: CASNLKAGTGASEQFF. Full variable domain (rest looked up from reference TRBV19 and TRBJ2-1): DGGITQSPKYLFRKEGQNVTLSCEQNLNHDAMYWYRQDPGQGLRLIYYSQIVNDFQKGDIAEGYSVSREKKESFPLTVTSAQKNPTAFYLCASNLKAGTGASEQFFGPGTRLTVL.

This clonotype occurred many times. This chain joins TRBV6-2 or TRBV6-3 and TRBJ2-1; D call uncertain. The CDR3 has 15 residues. V was pared by 0 bases and J by 7 bases, with 13 bases between. Looked up from germline, CDR1 is MNHEY and CDR2 is SVGEGT. CDR3 loop: CASSYSSHSGNEQFF. The CDR3 DNA reads as TGTGCCAGCAGTTACTCGTCCCATTCCGGGAATGAGCAGTTCTTC.

This clonotype has only a few counts. V and J are TRBV7-9 and TRBJ2-6, with a weak D call TRBD1 (7 bases). Trimming took off 6 bases at V and 2 bases at J, with 11 bases between the two ends. The germline CDR1 and CDR2 sequences are SEHNR and FQNEAQ (reference sequence). This CDR3 has 15 amino acids. The CDR3 DNA sequence: TGTGCCAGCAGTAGCGGACAGGCTGGGGCCAACGTCCTGACTTTC. Translating it yields CASSSGQAGANVLTF.

This clonotype was counted ten times or more. The chain carries TRBV20-1 and TRBJ2-1, with 9 nucleotides matching TRBD2. Germline V gene lookup returns CDR1 DFQATT and CDR2 SNEGSKA (reference sequence). The CDR3 totals 15 residues. V shed 6 bases and J 4 bases; nucleotides not matched to a gene: 10. The CDR3 reads CSATSRGRVYNEQFF. The DNA for the CDR3 is TGCAGTGCCACTAGCCGCGGGAGGGTGTACAATGAGCAGTTCTTC.

The CDR3, as DNA: TGTGCCAGCAGTCCCGAGAGGGTAAGCAATCAGCCCCAGCATTTT. Translating it yields CASSPERVSNQPQHF. The chain links TRBV6-1 to TRBJ1-5; D gene ambiguous. In germline, CDR1 is MNHNS, CDR2 SASEGT. Trimming cost V 5 bases and J 1 base, with 12 bases left between them. This CDR3 comprises 15 residues.

This clonotype was detected only a few times. The chain recombines TRBV4-2 with TRBJ1-4; D is perhaps TRBD1 (5 bases). The CDR3 is 15 residues long. CDR1 is LGHNA, CDR2 YNFKEQ, per germline. Between the trimmed V and J ends, which lost 0 bases and 8 bases, there was a span of 13 bases. The CDR3 sequence: CASSQDRQGGEKLFF. The CDR3 DNA reads TGTGCCAGCAGCCAAGATCGTCAGGGAGGGGAAAAACTGTTTTTT.

V usage is TRBV24-1 and J usage is TRBJ2-3; 8 bases map to TRBD1. The germline CDR1 and CDR2 sequences are KGHDR and SFDVKD. V shed 6 bases, J shed 0 bases, and the junction held 4 bases outside the gene matches. The CDR3 loop spans 15 amino acids. The CDR3 region is CATSWGTGSTDTQYF. DNA for the CDR3: TGTGCCACCAGTTGGGGGACAGGCAGCACAGATACGCAGTATTTT.

This chain links TRBV5-4 with TRBJ2-7; TRBD2 might be the D (6 bases). The germline CDR1 and CDR2 sequences are SGHNT and YYREEE (reference sequence). The CDR3 covers 15 residues. V gave up 3 bases and J gave up 5 bases, with 18 bases separating them. As DNA, the CDR3 is TGTGCCAGCAGCTCACTCGCGACTAGTCGGGACGAGCAGTACTTC. Amino acids: CASSSLATSRDEQYF.

The chain carries TRBV14 and TRBJ2-1, with TRBD2 matching over 15 bases. After removal of 4 bases from V and 10 bases from J, the junction contained 11 bases not matched to a gene. CDR1 is SGHDN and CDR2 is FVKESK in the germline V gene. CDR3 length equals 17 residues. The CDR3 spells CASSLGLAGGPAREQFF. The DNA of the CDR3 is TGTGCCAGCAGCCTGGGACTAGCGGGAGGCCCGGCCAGAGAGCAGTTCTTC.

This clonotype was counted once. The chain employs TRBV9 and TRBJ2-3, with 15 nucleotides matching TRBD2. CDR1 is SGDLS and CDR2 is YYNGEE in the germline V gene. V was clipped by 3 bases and J by 6 bases; unmatched bases: 11. There are 18 residues in the CDR3. CDR3 in amino acids: CASSGTSGRATSKDTQYF. The CDR3 region has the DNA TGTGCCAGCAGCGGGACTAGCGGGAGGGCCACATCAAAGGATACGCAGTATTTT.

The J gene is TRBJ2-4, the V gene TRBV28; D ambiguous. Deletions cut 5 bases from V and 4 bases from J, with 12 bases between. Germline CDR1 reads MDHEN; CDR2 reads SYDVKM. The CDR3 loop spans 14 amino acids. The CDR3 is CASSLRARKNIQYF. In DNA, the CDR3 is TGTGCCAGCAGTCTCCGGGCCAGGAAAAACATTCAGTACTTC.

This clonotype was counted ten times or more. The chain carries TRBV30 and TRBJ1-4, with D hard to call. CDR3 length equals 12 residues. The V gene's germline CDR1 is GTSNPN and CDR2 SVGIG (reference sequence). Trimming shortened V by 2 bases and J by 6 bases, and 7 bases separated the two germline ends. In nucleotides, the CDR3 is TGTGCCTGGAGTCTGGGAGATGAAAAACTGTTTTTT. Translation: CAWSLGDEKLFF.